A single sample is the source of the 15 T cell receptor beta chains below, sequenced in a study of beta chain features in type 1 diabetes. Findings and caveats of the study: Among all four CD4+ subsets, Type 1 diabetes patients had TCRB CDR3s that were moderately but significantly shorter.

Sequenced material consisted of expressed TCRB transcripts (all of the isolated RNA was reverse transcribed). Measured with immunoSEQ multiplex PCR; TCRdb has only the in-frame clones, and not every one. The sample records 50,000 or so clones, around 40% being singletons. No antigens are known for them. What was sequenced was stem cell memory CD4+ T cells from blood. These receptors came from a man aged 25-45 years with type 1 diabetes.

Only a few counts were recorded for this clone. The DNA for the CDR3 is TGCGCCAGCAGCCCCGCTCAACTATACACCGGGGAGCTGTTTTTT. Protein sequence: CASSPAQLYTGELFF. The chain is built from TRBV5-1 and TRBJ2-2; D ambiguous. V was clipped by 4 bases and J by 3 bases, with 13 bases between them. Germline V gene sequence: CDR1 SGHRS, CDR2 YFSETQ. The CDR3 runs 15 residues.

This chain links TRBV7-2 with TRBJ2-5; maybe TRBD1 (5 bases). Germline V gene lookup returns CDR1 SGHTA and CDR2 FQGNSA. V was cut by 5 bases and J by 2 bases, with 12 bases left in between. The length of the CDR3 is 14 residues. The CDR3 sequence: CASSGDSFQETQYF. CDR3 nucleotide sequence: TGTGCCAGCAGCGGTGACAGTTTTCAAGAGACCCAGTACTTC.

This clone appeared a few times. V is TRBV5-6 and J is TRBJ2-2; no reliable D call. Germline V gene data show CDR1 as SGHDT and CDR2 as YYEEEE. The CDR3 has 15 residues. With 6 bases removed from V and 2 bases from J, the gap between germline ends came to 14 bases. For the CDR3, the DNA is TGTGCCAGCACCCTTTGGAGTCGTAACACCGGGGAGCTGTTTTTT. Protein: CASTLWSRNTGELFF. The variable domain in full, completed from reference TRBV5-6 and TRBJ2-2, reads DAGVTQSPTHLIKTRGQQVTLRCSPKSGHDTVSWYQQALGQGPQFIFQYYEEEERQRGNFPDRFSGHQFPNYSSELNVNALLLGDSALYLCASTLWSRNTGELFFGEGSRLTVL.

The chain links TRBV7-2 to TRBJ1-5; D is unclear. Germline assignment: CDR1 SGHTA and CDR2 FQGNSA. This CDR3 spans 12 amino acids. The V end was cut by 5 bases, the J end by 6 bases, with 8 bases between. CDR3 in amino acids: CASSPPGQPQHF. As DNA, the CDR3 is TGTGCCAGCAGCCCTCCCGGTCAGCCCCAGCATTTT.

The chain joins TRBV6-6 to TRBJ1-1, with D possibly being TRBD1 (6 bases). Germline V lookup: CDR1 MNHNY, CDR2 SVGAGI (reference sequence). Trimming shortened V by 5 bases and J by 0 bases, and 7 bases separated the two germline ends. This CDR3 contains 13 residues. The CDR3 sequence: CASSGGMNTEAFF. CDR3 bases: TGTGCCAGCAGTGGGGGCATGAACACTGAAGCTTTCTTT.

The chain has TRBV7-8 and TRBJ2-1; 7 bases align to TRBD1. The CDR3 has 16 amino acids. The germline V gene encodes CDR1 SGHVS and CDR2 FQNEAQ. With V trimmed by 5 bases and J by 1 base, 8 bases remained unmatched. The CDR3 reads CASSVTGVGSYNEQFF. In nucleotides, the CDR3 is TGTGCCAGCAGCGTTACAGGGGTCGGGTCCTACAATGAGCAGTTCTTC.

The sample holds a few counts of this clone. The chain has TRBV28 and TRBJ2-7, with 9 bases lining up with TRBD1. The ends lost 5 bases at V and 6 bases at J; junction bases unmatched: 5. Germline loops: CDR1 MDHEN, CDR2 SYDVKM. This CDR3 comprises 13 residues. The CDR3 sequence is CASSPGQGGEQYF. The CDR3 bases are TGTGCCAGCAGTCCGGGACAGGGAGGCGAGCAGTACTTC.

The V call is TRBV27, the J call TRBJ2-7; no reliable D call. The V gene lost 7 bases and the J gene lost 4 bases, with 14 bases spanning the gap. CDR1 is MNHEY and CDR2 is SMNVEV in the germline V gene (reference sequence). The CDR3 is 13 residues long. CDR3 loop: CASKRASIYEQYF. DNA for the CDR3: TGTGCCAGCAAACGAGCGTCTATATACGAGCAGTACTTC.

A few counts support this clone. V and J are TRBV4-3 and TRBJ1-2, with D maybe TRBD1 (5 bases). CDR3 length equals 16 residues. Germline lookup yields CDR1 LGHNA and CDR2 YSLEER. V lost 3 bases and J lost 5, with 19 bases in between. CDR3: CASSHGISRQTYGYTF. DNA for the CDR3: TGCGCCAGCAGCCATGGGATATCTCGACAGACATATGGCTACACCTTC.

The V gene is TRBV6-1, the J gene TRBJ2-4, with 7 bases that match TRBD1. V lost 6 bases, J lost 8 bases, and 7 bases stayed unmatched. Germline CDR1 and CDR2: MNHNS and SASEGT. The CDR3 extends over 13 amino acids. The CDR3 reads CASRKTGTDIQYF. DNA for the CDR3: TGTGCCAGCAGGAAGACAGGGACGGACATTCAGTACTTC.

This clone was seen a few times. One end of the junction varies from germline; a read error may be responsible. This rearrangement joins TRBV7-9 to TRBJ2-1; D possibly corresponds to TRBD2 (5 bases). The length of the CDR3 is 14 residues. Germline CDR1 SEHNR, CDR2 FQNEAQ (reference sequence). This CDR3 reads CASRLVGVGHEQFF. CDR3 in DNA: TGTGCCAGCAGATTAGTCGGGGTTGGCCATGAGCAGTTCTTC. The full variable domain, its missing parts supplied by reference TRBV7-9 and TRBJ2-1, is DTGVSQNPRHKITKRGQNVTFRCDPISEHNRLYWYRQTLGQGPEFLTYFQNEAQLEKSRLLSDRFSAERPKGSFSTLEIQRTEQGDSAMYLCASRLVGVGHEQFFGPGTRLTVL.

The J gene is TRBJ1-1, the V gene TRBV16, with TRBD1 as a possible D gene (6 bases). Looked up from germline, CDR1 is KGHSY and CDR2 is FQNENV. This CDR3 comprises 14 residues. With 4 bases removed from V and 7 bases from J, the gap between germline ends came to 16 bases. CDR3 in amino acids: CASSPPRDTFEAFF. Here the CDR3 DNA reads TGTGCCAGCAGCCCTCCCCGGGACACCTTTGAAGCTTTCTTT.

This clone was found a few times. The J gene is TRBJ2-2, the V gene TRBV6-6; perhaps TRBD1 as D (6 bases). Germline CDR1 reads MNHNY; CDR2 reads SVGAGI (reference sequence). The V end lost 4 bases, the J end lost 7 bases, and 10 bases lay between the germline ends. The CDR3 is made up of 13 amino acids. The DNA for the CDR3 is TGTGCCAGCAGTTCACAGGGAAGCGGGGAGCTGTTTTTT. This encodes CASSSQGSGELFF.

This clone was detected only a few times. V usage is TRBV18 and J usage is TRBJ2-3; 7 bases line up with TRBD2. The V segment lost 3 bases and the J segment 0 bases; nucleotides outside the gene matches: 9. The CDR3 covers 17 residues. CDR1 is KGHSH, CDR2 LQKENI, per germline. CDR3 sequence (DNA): TGTGCCAGCTCACCCCTCCCTAGTAGCGGGAGCACAGATACGCAGTATTTT. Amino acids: CASSPLPSSGSTDTQYF.

The CDR3 sequence: CASSTTSSYEQYF. The CDR3, as DNA: TGTGCCAGCTCAACGACTAGCTCCTACGAGCAGTACTTC. The chain links TRBV18 to TRBJ2-7; weak D call: TRBD2 (6 bases). V was shortened by 5 bases and J by 0 bases, with 8 bases between the two germline ends. The CDR3 contains 13 residues. From germline, CDR1 is KGHSH and CDR2 LQKENI.